This T cell receptor beta chain was identified in a study of sequential checkpoint blockade in melanoma. Sequencing was performed with immunoSEQ multiplex PCR; in TCRdb, only in-frame clones are kept and a portion is missing. The profile covers more than 15,000 clones, with 73% appearing a single time and roughly 22% taken by the ten largest. The CDR3 is 14 residues long. V was cut by 5 bases and J by 3 bases, with 13 bases left in between. Germline CDR1 is SEHNR and CDR2 is FQNEAQ (reference sequence). The treatment is: randomized to nivolumab then ipilimumab (arm A) or the reverse (arm B). Live CD3+CD8+ CD19− CD56− cells were sorted from PBMCs.

The clonotype was recovered from a human donor with melanoma. This chain uses TRBV7-9 with TRBJ1-1; unclear D gene. Sample: CD8+ T cells sorted from blood (inferred from file names), taken from a patient given nivolumab and ipilimumab in sequence. The CDR3 sequence is CASSSAVPDTEAFF. The CDR3 nucleotides are TGTGCCAGCAGCAGCGCCGTCCCGGACACTGAAGCTTTCTTT.